These T cell receptor beta chains were read from a single sample in a study of blood T cell repertoires in COVID-19. Method: immunoSEQ multiplex PCR; TCRdb's copy keeps in-frame clones and lacks some. The repertoire consists of more than 80,000 clones, with about 82% occurring once and the leading ten covering approximately 6.2%. Specimen: peripheral blood. These TCRs come from a man older than 75 with COVID-19, enrolled during active disease. CDR3s include the opening cysteine and the closing phenylalanine or tryptophan. The D gene is left open where the match is weak. Clone sizes are given selectively: once, few, many, or a class where the clone is expanded.

clone_size: -; d_call: TRBD1; v_call: TRBV28; j_call: TRBJ1-2; cdr3_nt: TGTGCCAGCAGTCTACCCAGACAGGGGGTCGTTGGCTACACCTTC; cdr3_aa: CASSLPRQGVVGYTF
clone_size: -; d_call: TRBD2; v_call: TRBV5-1; j_call: TRBJ2-5; cdr3_nt: TGCGCCAGCAGCCCGGGGGGGCTCTCGGAGACCCAGTACTTC; cdr3_aa: CASSPGGLSETQYF
clone_size: once; d_call: TRBD2; v_call: TRBV6-9; j_call: TRBJ2-3; cdr3_nt: TGTGCCAGCAGTTGTGCCACTAGCGGGAGAGCCTGGGGTAGGCAGTATTTT; cdr3_aa: CASSCATSGRAWGRQYF
clone_size: -; d_call: TRBD1; v_call: TRBV28; j_call: TRBJ1-1; cdr3_nt: TGTGCCAGCAGTTTACTGGGGGGCGCAGGGGGGACTGAAGCTTTCTTT; cdr3_aa: CASSLLGGAGGTEAFF
clone_size: -; d_call: TRBD2; v_call: TRBV5-1; j_call: TRBJ2-3; cdr3_nt: TGCGCCAGCAGGAACCCTAGCGGGAGTTCAGATACGCAGTATTTT; cdr3_aa: CASRNPSGSSDTQYF
clone_size: -; d_call: TRBD1; v_call: TRBV3-1/TRBV3-2; j_call: TRBJ1-4; cdr3_nt: TGTGCCAGCAGCCGACAAATCCCGGGACAGATTAATGAAAAACTGTTTTTT; cdr3_aa: CASSRQIPGQINEKLFF
clone_size: -; d_call: -; v_call: TRBV30; j_call: TRBJ1-1; cdr3_nt: TGTGCCTGGACCAGGGTCACTGAAGCTTTCTTT; cdr3_aa: CAWTRVTEAFF
clone_size: once; d_call: -; v_call: TRBV10-2; j_call: TRBJ1-1; cdr3_nt: TGCGCCAGCAGTGAAGGGGCCTACAACACTGAAGCTTTCTTT; cdr3_aa: CASSEGAYNTEAFF
clone_size: -; d_call: TRBD1; v_call: TRBV19; j_call: TRBJ1-5; cdr3_nt: TGTGCCAGTAGTAAAGACAGGGGATCTCTGTATAGCAATCAGCCCCAGCATTTT; cdr3_aa: CASSKDRGSLYSNQPQHF
clone_size: -; d_call: TRBD2; v_call: TRBV7-7; j_call: TRBJ2-2; cdr3_nt: TGTGCTAGCAGCAAGACTAGCGGCAGCAACACCGGGGAGCTGTTTTTT; cdr3_aa: CASSKTSGSNTGELFF
clone_size: -; d_call: -; v_call: TRBV5-1; j_call: TRBJ1-4; cdr3_nt: TGCGCCAGCAGCTTAGGTGGGGCCACTAATGAAAAACTGTTTTTT; cdr3_aa: CASSLGGATNEKLFF
clone_size: once; d_call: -; v_call: TRBV19; j_call: TRBJ1-3; cdr3_nt: TGTGCCAGTAGACCGGCAGGTGGAAACACCATATATTTT; cdr3_aa: CASRPAGGNTIYF
clone_size: -; d_call: -; v_call: TRBV4-1; j_call: TRBJ2-7; cdr3_nt: TGCGCCAGCAGCCAATCGCGAACCTCCTACGAGCAGTACTTC; cdr3_aa: CASSQSRTSYEQYF
clone_size: many; d_call: -; v_call: TRBV28; j_call: TRBJ2-7; cdr3_nt: TGTGCCAGCAGTTTGCCCCCGGCCAACTTTCTAGACGAGCAGTACTTC; cdr3_aa: CASSLPPANFLDEQYF
clone_size: -; d_call: -; v_call: TRBV11-2; j_call: TRBJ2-1; cdr3_nt: TGTGCCAGCAGCTTAGACAGCGGGTATGAGCAGTTCTTC; cdr3_aa: CASSLDSGYEQFF
clone_size: -; d_call: TRBD1; v_call: TRBV9; j_call: TRBJ1-2; cdr3_nt: TGTGCCAGCAGCGCGGACCAGGGGGCTACCGGCTACACCTTC; cdr3_aa: CASSADQGATGYTF
clone_size: -; d_call: TRBD1; v_call: TRBV7-8; j_call: TRBJ1-4; cdr3_nt: TGTGCCAGCAGCTTTGGGGGACAGGAAAAACTGTTTTTT; cdr3_aa: CASSFGGQEKLFF
clone_size: -; d_call: -; v_call: TRBV7-2; j_call: TRBJ2-5; cdr3_nt: TGTGCCAGCAGCCCTAGCTGGACCCAAGAGACCCAGTACTTC; cdr3_aa: CASSPSWTQETQYF
clone_size: -; d_call: -; v_call: TRBV30; j_call: TRBJ2-5; cdr3_nt: TGTGCCTGGAGTGTAGATCTTGCCAACGGGCAAGAGACCCAGTACTTC; cdr3_aa: CAWSVDLANGQETQYF
clone_size: few; d_call: TRBD1; v_call: TRBV19; j_call: TRBJ1-2; cdr3_nt: TGTGCCAGTAGTCCTGGACAGGGGGGCTATGGCTACACCTTC; cdr3_aa: CASSPGQGGYGYTF
clone_size: -; d_call: TRBD1; v_call: TRBV6-2/TRBV6-3; j_call: TRBJ1-1; cdr3_nt: TGTGCCAGCAGCGGGACAGAATTTACCAACACTGAAGCTTTCTTT; cdr3_aa: CASSGTEFTNTEAFF
clone_size: once; d_call: -; v_call: TRBV28; j_call: TRBJ1-6; cdr3_nt: TGTGCCAGCGTGGGGGCCGGTCGGAATTCACCCCTCCACTTT; cdr3_aa: CASVGAGRNSPLHF
clone_size: -; d_call: TRBD1; v_call: TRBV7-8; j_call: TRBJ2-7; cdr3_nt: TGTGCCAGCAGCATGGGGACAGGTGGGGACGAGCAGTACTTC; cdr3_aa: CASSMGTGGDEQYF
clone_size: once; d_call: TRBD2; v_call: TRBV3-1/TRBV3-2; j_call: TRBJ2-3; cdr3_nt: TGTGCCAGCAGCCAAGGAGCAGCGGGAGGGCAAGATACGCAGTATTTT; cdr3_aa: CASSQGAAGGQDTQYF
clone_size: -; d_call: TRBD1; v_call: TRBV11-1; j_call: TRBJ1-1; cdr3_nt: TGTGCCAGCAGCTTTGACAGGGGCACTGAAGCTTTCTTT; cdr3_aa: CASSFDRGTEAFF
clone_size: -; d_call: -; v_call: TRBV7-2; j_call: TRBJ1-6; cdr3_nt: TGTGCCAGCAGCCGTGACAGGCCTTATAATTCACCCCTCCACTTT; cdr3_aa: CASSRDRPYNSPLHF
clone_size: few; d_call: TRBD2; v_call: TRBV24-1; j_call: TRBJ2-1; cdr3_nt: TGTGCCACCAGTGATTTCGGGACTAGCGGGAAGGGTGAGCAGTTCTTC; cdr3_aa: CATSDFGTSGKGEQFF
clone_size: -; d_call: TRBD1; v_call: TRBV2; j_call: TRBJ2-7; cdr3_nt: TGTGCCAGCAGTGCACAGGGGGGCTACGAGCAGTACTTC; cdr3_aa: CASSAQGGYEQYF
clone_size: -; d_call: -; v_call: TRBV7-3; j_call: TRBJ2-2; cdr3_nt: TGTGCCAGCAGCTCCTCGAACACCGGGGAGCTGTTTTTT; cdr3_aa: CASSSSNTGELFF
clone_size: -; d_call: -; v_call: TRBV2; j_call: TRBJ2-3; cdr3_nt: TGTGCCAGCAGCTACCTAGGAGGAGGGGGCACAGATACGCAGTATTTT; cdr3_aa: CASSYLGGGGTDTQYF
clone_size: once; d_call: -; v_call: TRBV5-1; j_call: TRBJ1-1; cdr3_nt: TGCGCCAGCAGCTTTGGGCCCCCGGGGACTGAAGCTTTCTTT; cdr3_aa: CASSFGPPGTEAFF
clone_size: -; d_call: -; v_call: TRBV5-1; j_call: TRBJ2-5; cdr3_nt: TGCGCCAGCAGCTTGGCACCAGGGGCAGAGACCCAGTACTTC; cdr3_aa: CASSLAPGAETQYF
clone_size: few; d_call: -; v_call: TRBV7-2; j_call: TRBJ1-6; cdr3_nt: TGTGCCAGCAGCTTAGCGCTAATGGGTGGAGGTAATTCACCCCTCCACTTT; cdr3_aa: CASSLALMGGGNSPLHF
clone_size: -; d_call: -; v_call: TRBV24-1; j_call: TRBJ2-2; cdr3_nt: TGTGCCACCAGTGCTGGGGCTAGAGGGAACACCGGGGAGCTGTTTTTT; cdr3_aa: CATSAGARGNTGELFF
clone_size: -; d_call: -; v_call: TRBV11-2; j_call: TRBJ1-1; cdr3_nt: TGTGCCAGCAGCTTGAATCTACCAGGGACTGAAGCTTTCTTT; cdr3_aa: CASSLNLPGTEAFF
clone_size: -; d_call: -; v_call: TRBV20-1; j_call: TRBJ1-2; cdr3_nt: TGCAGTTCCACAGGGAACTATGGCTACACCTTC; cdr3_aa: CSSTGNYGYTF
clone_size: once; d_call: TRBD1; v_call: TRBV27; j_call: TRBJ2-7; cdr3_nt: TGTGCCAGCAGCTTTCTGGGACAGGGACCTCCGACCTACGAGCAGTACTTC; cdr3_aa: CASSFLGQGPPTYEQYF
clone_size: -; d_call: -; v_call: TRBV29-1; j_call: TRBJ2-7; cdr3_nt: TGCAGCGTCCTTTCCTACGAGCAGTACTTC; cdr3_aa: CSVLSYEQYF
clone_size: -; d_call: -; v_call: TRBV27; j_call: TRBJ2-1; cdr3_nt: TGTGCCAGCAGTTTAATGGGGGAGGTTTCCTACAATGAGCAGTTCTTC; cdr3_aa: CASSLMGEVSYNEQFF
clone_size: -; d_call: -; v_call: TRBV28; j_call: TRBJ1-4; cdr3_nt: TGTGCCAGCAGTACCGGCGGTAAAACTAATGAAAAACTGTTTTTT; cdr3_aa: CASSTGGKTNEKLFF
clone_size: -; d_call: TRBD1; v_call: TRBV6-5; j_call: TRBJ2-1; cdr3_nt: TGTGCCAGCAGAAAGAACAGGGGGCCCTACAATGAGCAGTTCTTC; cdr3_aa: CASRKNRGPYNEQFF
clone_size: -; d_call: -; v_call: TRBV7-9; j_call: TRBJ1-1; cdr3_nt: TGTGCCAGCAGCTTAGGCTCTCGTGGGCAGGTTAACACTGAAGCTTTCTTT; cdr3_aa: CASSLGSRGQVNTEAFF
clone_size: -; d_call: -; v_call: TRBV12-3/TRBV12-4; j_call: TRBJ1-2; cdr3_nt: TGTGCCAGCAGTTTTCGGGAGGATGGCTACACCTTC; cdr3_aa: CASSFREDGYTF
clone_size: -; d_call: -; v_call: TRBV5-6; j_call: TRBJ2-7; cdr3_nt: TGTGCCAGCAGCTTGGACGCGCCCTACGAGCAGTACTTC; cdr3_aa: CASSLDAPYEQYF
clone_size: -; d_call: TRBD2; v_call: TRBV6-2/TRBV6-3; j_call: TRBJ2-7; cdr3_nt: TGTGCCAGCAGCGATACAACTAGCGGTATACCCGAGCAGTACTTC; cdr3_aa: CASSDTTSGIPEQYF
clone_size: -; d_call: -; v_call: TRBV2; j_call: TRBJ1-1; cdr3_nt: TGTGCCAACGTAGTGGTCACTGAAGCTTTCTTT; cdr3_aa: CANVVVTEAFF
clone_size: -; d_call: -; v_call: TRBV28; j_call: TRBJ1-1; cdr3_nt: TGTGCCAGCGAGATTACGGGGGGGGCCCATGAAGCTTTCTTT; cdr3_aa: CASEITGGAHEAFF
clone_size: few; d_call: TRBD2; v_call: TRBV6-4; j_call: TRBJ2-7; cdr3_nt: TGTGCCAGCAGTGACCCTGCCGGGACTACCTCCTACGAGCAGTACTTC; cdr3_aa: CASSDPAGTTSYEQYF